This note documents a single T cell receptor (beta chain) sequence. The entry originates in a study of blood T cell repertoires in COVID-19. Overall study context: Samples of COVID-19 (acute and convalescent) were obtained from the United States, Italy and Spain. PBMCs, B-cell-depleted T cells, or T cells were the source of the cDNA or gDNA that made up the material.

Per the authors' pipeline: How many nucleated cells were present was estimated from reference gene primer amplification. Sequencing used immunoSEQ multiplex PCR; TCRdb keeps in-frame clones, though not all of them. V and J calls and clone size are as listed in that table; D and trimming were resolved from the DNA. The table has over 100,000 clones, roughly 81% seen once. The sequence derives from a man aged 35 to 55 with acute or convalescent COVID-19. Sequencing was performed on peripheral blood.

The CDR3 sequence: CASSNSDEIDTQYF. The CDR3 region has the DNA TGCGCCAGCAGTAATAGCGATGAGATAGATACGCAGTATTTT. V and J are TRBV10-1 and TRBJ2-3; D possibly corresponds to TRBD2 (5 bases). V lost 5 bases and J lost 5, with 14 bases in between. The CDR3 is 14 residues long. Per germline, CDR1 WNHNN and CDR2 SYGVQD (reference sequence).